The entry below gives a single T cell receptor beta chain sequence along with its context. This entry comes from a study of regulatory T cells in long-lasting Graves disease. Regarding time point: newly diagnosed GD, antithyroid drugs for less than 3 months. RNA extracted from PBMCs served as the sequencing template. Arm-PCR of CDR3 regions and iRepertoire HTBI primers were the basis on which TCR beta libraries were built. One entry per CDR3 protein, called by TCRdb with MiXCR from the multiplex PCR reads. In the table there are 680,000 or so distinct CDR3 sequences, roughly 15% of which are singletons. This sample also appeared in a second study, on T cells in Graves' hyperthyroidism and ophthalmopathy. From that paper: Blood also showed most of the thyroid clonotypes that were expanded above 0.001.

The source is a woman in her 30s with Graves disease. The sample consisted of peripheral blood mononuclear cells (PBMCs), taken at new diagnosis, from a patient treated with antithyroid drugs.

The CDR3 loop is CASSSALGTETQYF. The CDR3 DNA is TGTGCCAGCAGTTCCGCCCTAGGTACGGAGACCCAGTACTTC. The chain recombines TRBV12-3 or TRBV12-4 with TRBJ2-5; no clear D gene. V was cut by 4 bases and J by 5 bases, with 14 bases left in between. This CDR3 is built from 14 residues.